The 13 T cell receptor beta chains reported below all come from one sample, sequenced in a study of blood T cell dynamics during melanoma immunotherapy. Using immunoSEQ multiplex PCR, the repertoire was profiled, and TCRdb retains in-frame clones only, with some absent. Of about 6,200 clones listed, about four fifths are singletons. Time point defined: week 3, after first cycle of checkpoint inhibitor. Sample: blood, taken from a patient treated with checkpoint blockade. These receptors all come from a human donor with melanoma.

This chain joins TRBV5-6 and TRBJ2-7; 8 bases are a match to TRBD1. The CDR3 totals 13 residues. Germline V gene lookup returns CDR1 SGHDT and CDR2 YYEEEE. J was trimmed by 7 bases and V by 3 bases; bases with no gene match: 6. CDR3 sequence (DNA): TGTGCCAGCAGCTCCAGGGGGCTTAGGGAGCAGTACTTC. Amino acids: CASSSRGLREQYF.

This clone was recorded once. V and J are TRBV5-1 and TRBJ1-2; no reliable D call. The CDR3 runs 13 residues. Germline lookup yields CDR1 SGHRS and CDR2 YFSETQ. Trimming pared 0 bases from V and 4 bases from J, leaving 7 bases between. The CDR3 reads CASSLGYPYGYTF. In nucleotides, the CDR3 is TGCGCCAGCAGCTTGGGGTACCCCTATGGCTACACCTTC.

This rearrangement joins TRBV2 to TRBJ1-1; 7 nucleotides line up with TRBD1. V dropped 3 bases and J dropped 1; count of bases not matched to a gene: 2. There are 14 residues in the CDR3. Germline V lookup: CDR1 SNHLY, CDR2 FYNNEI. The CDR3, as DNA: TGTGCCAGCAGTGATAGGACAGGGAACACTGAAGCTTTCTTT. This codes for CASSDRTGNTEAFF. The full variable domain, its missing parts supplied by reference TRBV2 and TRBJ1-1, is EPEVTQTPSHQVTQMGQEVILRCVPISNHLYFYWYRQILGQKVEFLVSFYNNEISEKSEIFDDQFSVERPDGSNFTLKIRSTKLEDSAMYFCASSDRTGNTEAFFGQGTRLTVV.

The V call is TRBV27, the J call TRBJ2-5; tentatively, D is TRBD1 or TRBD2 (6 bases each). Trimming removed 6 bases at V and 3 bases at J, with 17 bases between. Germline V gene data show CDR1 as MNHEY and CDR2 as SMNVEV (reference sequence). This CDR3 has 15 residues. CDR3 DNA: TGTGCCAGCAGCCCCGTTTTTAGGGGGGAAGAGACCCAGTACTTC. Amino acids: CASSPVFRGEETQYF.

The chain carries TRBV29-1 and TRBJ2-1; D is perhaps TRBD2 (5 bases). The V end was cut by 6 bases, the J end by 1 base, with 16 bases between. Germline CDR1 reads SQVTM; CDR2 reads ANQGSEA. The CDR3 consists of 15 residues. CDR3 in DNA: TGCAGCGTCGGTCCGGAGACGGGATCCTACAATGAGCAGTTCTTC. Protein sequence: CSVGPETGSYNEQFF.

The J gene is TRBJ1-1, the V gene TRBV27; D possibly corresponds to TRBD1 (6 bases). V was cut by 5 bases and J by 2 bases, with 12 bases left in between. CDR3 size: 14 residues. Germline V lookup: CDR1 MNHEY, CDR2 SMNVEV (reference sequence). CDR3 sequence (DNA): TGTGCCAGCAGTCAACCGGGACAAAACACTGAAGCTTTCTTT. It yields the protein CASSQPGQNTEAFF.

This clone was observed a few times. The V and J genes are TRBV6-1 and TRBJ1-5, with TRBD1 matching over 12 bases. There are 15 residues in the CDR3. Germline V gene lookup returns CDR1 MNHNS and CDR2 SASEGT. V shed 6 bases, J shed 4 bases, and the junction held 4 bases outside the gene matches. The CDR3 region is CASSGGQGANQPQHF. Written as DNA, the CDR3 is TGTGCCAGCAGCGGGGGACAGGGGGCGAATCAGCCCCAGCATTTT.

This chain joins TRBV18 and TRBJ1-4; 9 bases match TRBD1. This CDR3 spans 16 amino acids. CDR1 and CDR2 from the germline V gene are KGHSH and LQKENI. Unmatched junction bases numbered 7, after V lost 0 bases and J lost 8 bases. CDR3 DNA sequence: TGTGCCAGCTCACCACCGTCCGGGACAGGGAACGAAAAACTGTTTTTT. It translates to CASSPPSGTGNEKLFF.

CDR3 loop: CASRLAGVGYEQFF. DNA for the CDR3: TGTGCCAGCAGACTAGCGGGAGTTGGCTATGAGCAGTTCTTC. The chain employs TRBV11-2 and TRBJ2-1; 11 bases agree with TRBD2. The CDR3 is 14 amino acids. J lost 8 bases, V lost 6 bases, and 6 bases had no gene match. CDR1 is SGHAT, CDR2 FQNNGV, per germline.

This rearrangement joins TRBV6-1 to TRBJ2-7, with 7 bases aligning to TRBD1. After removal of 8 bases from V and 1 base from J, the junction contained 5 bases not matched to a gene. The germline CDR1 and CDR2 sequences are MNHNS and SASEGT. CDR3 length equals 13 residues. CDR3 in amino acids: CASLGGSSYEQYF. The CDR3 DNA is TGTGCCAGCCTAGGGGGCTCTTCCTACGAGCAGTACTTC.

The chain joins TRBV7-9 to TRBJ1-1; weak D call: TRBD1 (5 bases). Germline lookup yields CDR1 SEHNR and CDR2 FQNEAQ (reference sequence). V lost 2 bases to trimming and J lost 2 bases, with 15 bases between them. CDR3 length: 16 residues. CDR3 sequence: CASSLQGLVANTEAFF. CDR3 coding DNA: TGTGCCAGCAGCTTACAGGGATTGGTGGCTAACACTGAAGCTTTCTTT.

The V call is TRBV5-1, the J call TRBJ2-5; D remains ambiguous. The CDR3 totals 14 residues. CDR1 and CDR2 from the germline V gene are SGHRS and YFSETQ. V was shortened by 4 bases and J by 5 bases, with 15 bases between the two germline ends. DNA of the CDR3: TGCGCCAGCAGCACTGGACCAGAGAGGGAGACCCAGTACTTC. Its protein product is CASSTGPERETQYF.

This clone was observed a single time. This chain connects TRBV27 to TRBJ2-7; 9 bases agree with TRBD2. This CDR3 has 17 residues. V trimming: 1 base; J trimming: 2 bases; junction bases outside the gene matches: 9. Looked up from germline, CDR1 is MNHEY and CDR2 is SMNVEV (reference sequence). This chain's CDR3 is CASSLFTPTSGTYEQYF. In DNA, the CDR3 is TGTGCCAGCAGTTTATTCACGCCGACTAGCGGAACCTACGAGCAGTACTTC.